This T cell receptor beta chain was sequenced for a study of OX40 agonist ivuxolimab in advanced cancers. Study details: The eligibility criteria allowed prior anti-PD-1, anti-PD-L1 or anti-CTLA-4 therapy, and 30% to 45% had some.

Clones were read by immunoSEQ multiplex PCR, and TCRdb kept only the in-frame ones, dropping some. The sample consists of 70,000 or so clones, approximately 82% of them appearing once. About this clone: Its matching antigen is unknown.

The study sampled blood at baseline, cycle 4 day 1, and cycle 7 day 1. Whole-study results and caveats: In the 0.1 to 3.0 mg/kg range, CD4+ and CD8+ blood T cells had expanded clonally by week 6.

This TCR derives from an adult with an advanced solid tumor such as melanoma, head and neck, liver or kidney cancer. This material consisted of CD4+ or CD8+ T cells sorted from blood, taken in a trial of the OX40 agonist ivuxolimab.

The CDR3, as DNA: TGCGCCAGCAGCGGACGTACCGGGACAACATCCTACGAGCAGTACTTC. It encodes CASSGRTGTTSYEQYF. The chain employs TRBV5-1 and TRBJ2-7, with D possibly TRBD1 on 6 matching bases. From germline, CDR1 is SGHRS and CDR2 YFSETQ. Between the trimmed V and J ends, which lost 4 bases and 1 base, there was a span of 18 bases. This CDR3 is 16 amino acids long.